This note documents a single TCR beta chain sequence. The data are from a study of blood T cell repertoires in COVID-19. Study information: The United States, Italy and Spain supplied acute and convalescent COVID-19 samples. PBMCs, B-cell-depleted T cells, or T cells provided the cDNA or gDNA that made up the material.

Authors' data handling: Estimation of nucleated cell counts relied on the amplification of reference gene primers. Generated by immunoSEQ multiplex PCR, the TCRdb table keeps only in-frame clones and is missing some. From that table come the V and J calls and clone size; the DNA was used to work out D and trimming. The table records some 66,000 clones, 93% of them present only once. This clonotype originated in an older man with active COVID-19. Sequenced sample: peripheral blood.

The CDR3 sequence: CASSSGHPRLHF. The DNA of the CDR3 is TGTGCCAGCAGTTCCGGACATCCCCGCCTCCACTTT. The J gene is TRBJ1-6, the V gene TRBV28; D perhaps matches TRBD1 (5 bases). Between the trimmed V and J ends, which lost 4 bases and 15 bases, there was a span of 13 bases. The germline CDR1 and CDR2 sequences are MDHEN and SYDVKM. The CDR3 totals 12 residues.